A single sample is the source of the 20 T cell receptor beta chains below, sequenced in a study of blood T cell repertoires in COVID-19 (dated by TCRdb to about 2020). The library relied on the immunoSEQ multiplex PCR assay. TCRdb obtained this table from immuneACCESS and retained in-frame rearrangements with V and J assigned. These tables miss some clones; where compared with another copy, unresolved V genes account for less than half of the shortfall, and the remainder is unexplained. The sample contains about 8,000 clones, 88% of them found a single time. The ten largest clones take up under 8% of the sample. The sample was peripheral blood. These receptors all come from a woman between 45 and 60 years old with active or convalescent COVID-19.

This clone was detected once. The chain employs TRBV4-3 and TRBJ2-3; 8 bases line up with TRBD2. The CDR3 extends over 16 amino acids. Germline CDR1 reads LGHNA; CDR2 reads YSLEER. The ends lost 6 bases at V and 4 bases at J; junction bases unmatched: 12. CDR3 DNA sequence: TGCGCCAGCAGAGAAAATAGCGGGAATCGGGCAGATACGCAGTATTTT. Amino acid sequence: CASRENSGNRADTQYF.

This sequence joins TRBV7-2 and TRBJ1-3; 7 bases are a match to TRBD1. Germline V CDR1 and CDR2: SGHTA, FQGNSA. This CDR3 comprises 16 residues. Trimming at V came to 5 bases and at J to 0 bases, leaving 7 bases not matched to a gene. The DNA of the CDR3 is TGTGCCAGCAGCCCCAGCCGGACAGGCTCTGGAAACACCATATATTTT. As protein: CASSPSRTGSGNTIYF.

The chain joins TRBV19 to TRBJ1-1, with D hard to call. The CDR3 contains 13 residues. CDR1 LNHDA and CDR2 SQIVND come from the germline V gene (reference sequence). Trimming cost V 4 bases and J 4 bases, with 10 bases left between them. The CDR3 nucleotides read TGTGCCAGTAGTAAGGTTCGGGGCACTGAAGCTTTCTTT. This sequence encodes CASSKVRGTEAFF.

This CDR3 reads CASSPVSGRGYNEQFF. DNA of the CDR3: TGTGCCAGCAGTCCCGTTAGCGGGAGGGGCTACAATGAGCAGTTCTTC. V usage is TRBV28 and J usage is TRBJ2-1, with 11 bases identical to TRBD2. V lost 5 bases to trimming and J lost 3 bases; unmatched junction nucleotides: 6. The CDR3 contains 16 residues. Germline V CDR1 and CDR2: MDHEN, SYDVKM.

This clone was picked up one time. The rearrangement links TRBV30 to TRBJ1-1; 8 nucleotides agree with TRBD1. Germline V gives CDR1 GTSNPN, CDR2 SVGIG (reference sequence). V trimming: 1 base; J trimming: 10 bases; junction bases outside the gene matches: 2. The CDR3 totals 11 residues. The CDR3 DNA follows: TGTGCCTGGAGTGGGACAGGGATAGCTTTCTTT. Translating gives CAWSGTGIAFF.

V gene TRBV2 combines with J gene TRBJ2-1; TRBD1 might be the D (5 bases). CDR3 length equals 15 residues. CDR1 SNHLY and CDR2 FYNNEI come from the germline V gene. Between the trimmed V and J ends, which lost 5 bases and 5 bases, there was a span of 16 bases. CDR3 sequence: CASSYGPGKHNEQFF. The DNA for the CDR3 is TGTGCCAGCAGTTATGGGCCAGGGAAACACAATGAGCAGTTCTTC.

The genes are TRBV3-1 (or the pseudogene TRBV3-2) and TRBJ1-2; D may be TRBD1 (6 bases). Germline V lookup: CDR1 LGHDT, CDR2 YNNKEL (reference sequence). Trimming pared 4 bases from V and 1 base from J, leaving 13 bases between. The CDR3 has 15 residues. The CDR3 here is CASSRTDSFNYGYTF. Here the CDR3 DNA reads TGTGCCAGCAGCCGAACGGACAGTTTTAACTATGGCTACACCTTC.

This chain uses TRBV6-2 or TRBV6-3 with TRBJ1-6; 8 positions agree with TRBD1. Germline V gives CDR1 MNHEY, CDR2 SVGEGT. The CDR3 is 15 residues long. The trim removed 6 bases at V and 10 bases at J, leaving 11 bases unmatched. The CDR3 bases are TGTGCCAGCAGCCCCCGGACAGGGAGATACTCACCCCTCCACTTT. Its translation: CASSPRTGRYSPLHF.

This chain joins TRBV9 and TRBJ1-2; TRBD1 agrees at 11 bases. Looked up from germline, CDR1 is SGDLS and CDR2 is YYNGEE. With 3 bases clipped from V and 6 bases from J, the junction kept 1 base outside the gene matches. CDR3 length: 13 residues. The CDR3 DNA sequence: TGTGCCAGCAGCGCGGGACAGGGGGATGGCTACACCTTC. It is translated as CASSAGQGDGYTF.

The chain couples TRBV4-1 to TRBJ2-2; D possibly corresponds to TRBD1 (7 bases). This CDR3 is built from 17 residues. Germline V gene data show CDR1 as MGHRA and CDR2 as YSYEKL. Deletions cut 4 bases from V and 0 bases from J, with 15 bases between. CDR3: CASSLPAGGSNTGELFF. The CDR3 region has the DNA TGCGCCAGCAGCCTACCGGCAGGGGGGTCGAACACCGGGGAGCTGTTTTTT.

The chain uses TRBV5-4 and TRBJ2-7; TRBD2 agrees at 7 bases. Germline CDR1 reads SGHNT; CDR2 reads YYREEE (reference sequence). With V trimmed by 2 bases and J by 1 base, 6 bases remained unmatched. The length of the CDR3 is 15 residues. CDR3 region: CASSFRGGASYEQYF. CDR3 sequence (DNA): TGTGCCAGCAGCTTTCGCGGGGGTGCGTCCTACGAGCAGTACTTC.

The chain recombines TRBV11-1 with TRBJ1-1, with TRBD1 matching 7 bases. This CDR3 comprises 13 residues. Per the germline V gene, CDR1 is SGHAT and CDR2 is FQDESV (reference sequence). The ends lost 2 bases at V and 5 bases at J; junction bases unmatched: 2. CDR3: CASSLSGGTEAFF. The CDR3 DNA reads TGTGCCAGCAGCTTATCAGGGGGGACTGAAGCTTTCTTT.

The V and J genes are TRBV11-3 and TRBJ2-7; no reliable D call. Germline CDR1 reads SGHNT; CDR2 reads YENEEA. The length of the CDR3 is 13 residues. V was clipped by 2 bases and J by 2 bases, with 7 bases between them. The CDR3 reads CASSLYSTYEQYF. Here the CDR3 DNA reads TGTGCCAGCAGCTTATACAGTACCTACGAGCAGTACTTC.

The chain carries TRBV6-5 and TRBJ1-1; 8 nucleotides agree with TRBD1. The CDR3 extends over 15 amino acids. Unmatched junction bases numbered 5, after V lost 0 bases and J lost 5 bases. The germline gives CDR1 MNHEY, CDR2 SVGAGI. CDR3 DNA: TGTGCCAGCAGTTACTCTAAAGGACAGGGTACTGAAGCTTTCTTT. Residues: CASSYSKGQGTEAFF.

The chain links TRBV30 to TRBJ2-3, with a weak D call TRBD1 (5 bases). CDR1 is GTSNPN, CDR2 SVGIG, per germline (reference sequence). The germline V and J ends were trimmed by 8 bases and 0 bases, with 9 bases remaining between them. The CDR3 spans 12 residues. The CDR3 nucleotides are TGTGCCCAGGGCGCTAGCACAGATACGCAGTATTTT. It translates to CAQGASTDTQYF. The full variable domain, rest sourced from reference TRBV30 and TRBJ2-3, is SQTIHQWPATLVQPVGSPLSLECTVEGTSNPNLYWYRQAAGRGLQLLFYSVGIGQISSEVPQNLSASRPQDRQFILSSKKLLLSDSGFYLCAQGASTDTQYFGPGTRLTVL.

The genes are TRBV6-2 or TRBV6-3 and TRBJ1-1, with TRBD1 matching over 7 bases. Germline lookup yields CDR1 MNHEY and CDR2 SVGEGT. The V gene end was trimmed by 5 bases and the J gene end by 2 bases; junction bases not matched to a gene: 5. The CDR3 has 14 residues. The CDR3 protein is CASSHHRGNTEAFF. The CDR3 DNA follows: TGTGCCAGCAGTCATCACAGGGGAAACACTGAAGCTTTCTTT.

The rearrangement joins TRBV7-2 to TRBJ2-3; no clear D gene. The CDR3 sequence is 13 residues long. V shed 4 bases and J shed 4 bases, with 9 bases lying between them. The germline V gene encodes CDR1 SGHTA and CDR2 FQGNSA. The DNA of the CDR3 is TGTGCCAGCAGCTCGAGTACCGCAGATACGCAGTATTTT. This sequence encodes CASSSSTADTQYF.

This chain joins TRBV18 and TRBJ2-5, with D possibly matching TRBD1 (6 bases). Germline values: CDR1 KGHSH, CDR2 LQKENI. The length of the CDR3 is 15 residues. The V end lost 5 bases, the J end lost 7 bases, and 20 bases lay between the germline ends. The CDR3, as DNA: TGTGCCAGCTCATTTAACAACAGGGCGGGCTCGACCCAGTACTTC. This codes for CASSFNNRAGSTQYF.

This chain joins TRBV7-2 and TRBJ1-3; TRBD1 matches 8 bases. CDR1 is SGHTA, CDR2 FQGNSA, per germline. After removal of 1 base from V and 2 bases from J, the junction contained 10 bases not matched to a gene. The length of the CDR3 is 18 residues. The CDR3 spells CASSLDTGGTVAGNTIYF. CDR3 in DNA: TGTGCCAGCAGCTTAGATACAGGGGGAACAGTCGCTGGAAACACCATATATTTT.

The chain joins TRBV7-2 to TRBJ1-6, with 7 bases fitting TRBD1. The trim removed 1 base at V and 10 bases at J, leaving 7 bases unmatched. Per the germline V gene, CDR1 is SGHTA and CDR2 is FQGNSA. The CDR3 is made up of 15 amino acids. In DNA form, the CDR3 reads TGTGCCAGCAGCTTAGTTGAGGGGGCAGGATCACCCCTCCACTTT. Translated, it gives CASSLVEGAGSPLHF.